The next 25 T cell receptor beta chains were all read from a single sample in a study of shared clonotypes between healthy human individuals. Assay: immunoSEQ multiplex PCR; the TCRdb copy retains only in-frame clones and omits some. Here the sample spans around 940,000 clones, 76% being singletons. The sequenced sample was memory CD4+ T cells sorted from blood. Specified subset: CD45RA-negative fraction. These receptors came from a man between 18 and 29 years old in good health.

This chain joins TRBV7-2 and TRBJ2-1, with 7 bases identical to TRBD2. Losses at the gene ends were 1 base for V and 3 bases for J; bases not matched to a gene: 3. Germline V gene data show CDR1 as SGHTA and CDR2 as FQGNSA. This CDR3 has 15 residues. The CDR3 nucleotides are TGTGCCAGCAGCTTAGACGGACTAGACTACAATGAGCAGTTCTTC. Translation: CASSLDGLDYNEQFF.

J is TRBJ2-1 and V is TRBV2; 10 bases line up with TRBD1. CDR1 is SNHLY and CDR2 is FYNNEI in the germline V gene. CDR3 length: 15 residues. V lost 6 bases and J lost 9; bases outside the gene matches: 11. The CDR3: CASRRGDRGGSEQFF. CDR3 bases: TGTGCCAGCAGGAGAGGGGACAGGGGAGGTTCTGAGCAGTTCTTC. Drawing the rest from reference TRBV2 and TRBJ2-1, the complete variable domain is EPEVTQTPSHQVTQMGQEVILRCVPISNHLYFYWYRQILGQKVEFLVSFYNNEISEKSEIFDDQFSVERPDGSNFTLKIRSTKLEDSAMYFCASRRGDRGGSEQFFGPGTRLTVL.

This chain connects TRBV28 to TRBJ2-7, with 7 bases lining up with TRBD2. V gave up 4 bases and J gave up 3 bases; unmatched junction bases: 9. The CDR3 totals 15 residues. From germline, CDR1 is MDHEN and CDR2 SYDVKM. The CDR3 loop reads CASSSSGGRVYEQYF. In DNA, the CDR3 is TGTGCCAGCAGTTCCTCGGGGGGACGCGTCTACGAGCAGTACTTC.

The CDR3 reads CAWRGAGTGKSSNQPQHF. DNA for the CDR3: TGTGCCTGGAGAGGTGCAGGGACAGGGAAGAGCAGCAATCAGCCCCAGCATTTT. The chain recombines TRBV30 with TRBJ1-5; 9 positions match TRBD1. This CDR3 contains 18 residues. With V trimmed by 3 bases and J by 1 base, 13 bases remained unmatched. In germline, CDR1 is GTSNPN, CDR2 SVGIG (reference sequence).

V and J are TRBV30 and TRBJ1-1; possibly TRBD1 for D (5 bases). Germline CDR1 GTSNPN, CDR2 SVGIG (reference sequence). Trimming shortened V by 5 bases and J by 10 bases, and 14 bases separated the two germline ends. This CDR3 has 11 amino acids. The CDR3 DNA follows: TGTGCCTGGGGCGGGGGGAGCGTAGCTTTCTTT. This translates into CAWGGGSVAFF.

CDR3 coding DNA: TGTGCCAGCAGCCAGACAGGCTGGGGGGTCGCTGAAGCTTTCTTT. It translates to CASSQTGWGVAEAFF. The V call is TRBV5-4, the J call TRBJ1-1; D is perhaps TRBD1 (6 bases). V lost 4 bases and J 6 bases, leaving 19 bases between the germline ends. Germline CDR1 SGHNT, CDR2 YYREEE (reference sequence). The CDR3 has 15 residues.

The chain is built from TRBV11-2 and TRBJ2-2; 7 nucleotides align to TRBD1. Trimming took 5 bases from V and 3 from J; bases not matched to a gene: 9. The CDR3 runs to 16 residues. From germline, CDR1 is SGHAT and CDR2 FQNNGV. The CDR3: CASSIRQGPYTGELFF. Written as DNA, the CDR3 is TGTGCCAGCAGCATACGACAGGGCCCATACACCGGGGAGCTGTTTTTT.

This rearrangement joins TRBV12-5 to TRBJ1-1; the D is unclear. Germline V lookup: CDR1 LGHNT, CDR2 FRNRAP. CDR3 length equals 13 residues. Trimming removed 0 bases at V and 7 bases at J, with 9 bases between. The CDR3 DNA reads TGTGCTAGTGGTTTGGTGGGTCAAGGTGAAGCTTTCTTT. Residues: CASGLVGQGEAFF.

The chain links TRBV10-1 to TRBJ1-1; 7 nucleotides match TRBD1. V shed 7 bases and J 3 bases; nucleotides not matched to a gene: 14. Germline lookup yields CDR1 WNHNN and CDR2 SYGVQD (reference sequence). The CDR3 runs to 16 residues. The CDR3 spells CASISRRGAKDTEAFF. For the CDR3, the DNA is TGCGCCAGCATCTCTCGCAGGGGGGCCAAGGACACTGAAGCTTTCTTT.

This clone occurred a few times. The J gene is TRBJ1-5, the V gene TRBV30, with 8 bases lining up with TRBD1. This CDR3 contains 15 residues. CDR1 is GTSNPN, CDR2 SVGIG, per germline (reference sequence). Trimming at V came to 0 bases and at J to 3 bases, leaving 4 bases not matched to a gene. DNA of the CDR3: TGTGCCTGGAGTGTCAGACAGGGGATCAATCAGCCCCAGCATTTT. This translates into CAWSVRQGINQPQHF. Combining the CDR3 with reference TRBV30 and TRBJ1-5 gives the whole variable domain SQTIHQWPATLVQPVGSPLSLECTVEGTSNPNLYWYRQAAGRGLQLLFYSVGIGQISSEVPQNLSASRPQDRQFILSSKKLLLSDSGFYLCAWSVRQGINQPQHFGDGTRLSIL.

This clone was recorded only once. This sample includes further DNA sequences coding for the same CDR3. The rearrangement links TRBV14 to TRBJ2-7, with a tentative D call TRBD2 (6 bases). The germline V gene encodes CDR1 SGHDN and CDR2 FVKESK. This CDR3 is 13 amino acids long. Trimming left V 5 bases short and J 6 bases short, with 14 bases between. CDR3 bases: TGTGCCAGCAGCGCTGGAGGGCGGGGCGAGCAGTACTTC. Its protein product is CASSAGGRGEQYF. Full variable domain (rest looked up from reference TRBV14 and TRBJ2-7): EAGVTQFPSHSVIEKGQTVTLRCDPISGHDNLYWYRRVMGKEIKFLLHFVKESKQDESGMPNNRFLAERTGGTYSTLKVQPAELEDSGVYFCASSAGGRGEQYFGPGTRLTVT.

The rearrangement links TRBV10-3 to TRBJ2-5; 11 bases are a match to TRBD2. The V gene end was trimmed by 2 bases and the J gene end by 5 bases; junction bases not matched to a gene: 4. Per the germline V gene, CDR1 is ENHRY and CDR2 is SYGVKD. This CDR3 has 15 residues. The CDR3 protein is CAISETSGRLETQYF. The DNA of the CDR3 is TGTGCCATCAGTGAGACTAGCGGGAGACTGGAGACCCAGTACTTC.

The J gene is TRBJ1-2, the V gene TRBV4-3; the match to TRBD1 covers 7 bases. The CDR3 is 15 residues long. Germline values: CDR1 LGHNA, CDR2 YSLEER. J lost 1 base, V lost 1 base, and 3 bases had no gene match. The CDR3 protein is CASSQGGDSNYGYTF. The CDR3 region has the DNA TGCGCCAGCAGCCAAGGAGGGGACAGTAACTATGGCTACACCTTC.

In its sample, this clone was seen a few times. The chain has TRBV28 and TRBJ2-3; D perhaps matches TRBD2 (5 bases). Germline-derived CDR1 and CDR2 are MDHEN and SYDVKM. The CDR3 is 15 residues long. Trimming stripped 4 bases from V and 2 bases from J, with 13 bases between. CDR3 residues: CASSSGTGNTDTQYF. The CDR3 DNA reads TGTGCCAGCAGTTCAGGTACGGGGAACACAGATACGCAGTATTTT.

The count of this clone is one. V is TRBV2 and J is TRBJ2-7, with 9 bases fitting TRBD1. CDR3 length: 14 residues. Germline V gives CDR1 SNHLY, CDR2 FYNNEI. Germline trimming cut 7 bases from V and 3 bases from J; bases unmatched to any gene: 7. Here the CDR3 DNA reads TGTGCCAGCAAGCCGGGACAGGGTATCTACGAGCAGTACTTC. Its protein product is CASKPGQGIYEQYF. Supplemented by reference TRBV2 and TRBJ2-7, the full variable domain reads EPEVTQTPSHQVTQMGQEVILRCVPISNHLYFYWYRQILGQKVEFLVSFYNNEISEKSEIFDDQFSVERPDGSNFTLKIRSTKLEDSAMYFCASKPGQGIYEQYFGPGTRLTVT.

This chain joins TRBV11-3 and TRBJ2-7, with 7 bases lining up with TRBD1. The CDR3 consists of 18 residues. CDR1 is SGHNT, CDR2 YENEEA, per germline. V lost 7 bases and J lost 4; bases outside the gene matches: 22. The CDR3 is CASKIRPSTQGPPYEQYF. CDR3 DNA sequence: TGTGCCAGCAAGATCAGGCCGTCAACACAGGGGCCCCCATACGAGCAGTACTTC.

The chain combines TRBV5-1 with TRBJ2-5, with D tentatively TRBD1 (5 bases). Germline CDR1 and CDR2: SGHRS and YFSETQ. CDR3 size: 17 residues. Trimming cost V 1 base and J 2 bases, with 18 bases left between them. The DNA for the CDR3 is TGCGCCAGCAGCTTGTTAGGTTTTTTTGACAGTCAAGAGACCCAGTACTTC. Amino acid sequence: CASSLLGFFDSQETQYF.

The rearrangement joins TRBV5-1 to TRBJ2-6; D gene ambiguous. The V and J ends lost 3 bases and 4 bases respectively, with 8 bases between them. The CDR3 loop spans 14 amino acids. Germline values: CDR1 SGHRS, CDR2 YFSETQ. The chain's CDR3 is CASSSSTGANVLTF. The CDR3 DNA is TGCGCCAGCAGCTCGTCTACGGGGGCCAACGTCCTGACTTTC. Full variable domain (outside the CDR3, taken from reference TRBV5-1 and TRBJ2-6): KAGVTQTPRYLIKTRGQQVTLSCSPISGHRSVSWYQQTPGQGLQFLFEYFSETQRNKGNFPGRFSGRQFSNSRSEMNVSTLELGDSALYLCASSSSTGANVLTFGAGSRLTVL.

This chain connects TRBV7-2 to TRBJ2-2, with D uncertain. This CDR3 spans 14 amino acids. The ends were cut back, 2 bases at V and 4 bases at J, with 8 bases in the middle. Germline assignment: CDR1 SGHTA and CDR2 FQGNSA. CDR3 sequence: CTSSLSSATGELFF. The CDR3 nucleotides read TGTACCAGCAGCTTATCAAGCGCCACCGGGGAGCTGTTTTTT.

This clone was counted once. This chain connects TRBV5-5 to TRBJ2-3; the D gene is possibly TRBD1 (6 bases). The germline V and J ends were trimmed by 0 bases and 6 bases, with 11 bases remaining between them. The CDR3 loop spans 14 amino acids. Germline V CDR1 and CDR2: SGHKS, YYEKEE (reference sequence). The CDR3 here is CASSLDRAFDTQYF. The CDR3 region has the DNA TGTGCCAGCAGCTTGGACAGGGCTTTCGATACGCAGTATTTT.

The chain joins TRBV10-3 to TRBJ2-7; TRBD1 or TRBD2 may be the D gene (5 bases each). Between the trimmed V and J ends, which lost 4 bases and 2 bases, there was a span of 9 bases. From germline, CDR1 is ENHRY and CDR2 SYGVKD. The CDR3 has 13 amino acids. Here the CDR3 reads CAISGGSTYEQYF. The CDR3 DNA follows: TGTGCCATCAGTGGGGGGTCTACCTACGAGCAGTACTTC.

This chain connects TRBV5-1 to TRBJ2-1; D possibly corresponds to TRBD1 (6 bases). Germline V lookup: CDR1 SGHRS, CDR2 YFSETQ. V lost 4 bases and J lost 4, with 15 bases in between. This CDR3 has 15 residues. In DNA form, the CDR3 reads TGCGCCAGCAGCCCGGGACAAATTTTTTACAATGAGCAGTTCTTC. Protein product: CASSPGQIFYNEQFF.

The chain uses TRBV14 and TRBJ2-2; D remains ambiguous. CDR1 and CDR2 from the germline V gene are SGHDN and FVKESK. The ends were cut back, 1 base at V and 7 bases at J, with 7 bases in the middle. This CDR3 has 13 residues. The DNA for the CDR3 is TGTGCCAGCAGCCAAGGGGTTATCGGGGAGCTGTTTTTT. It codes for CASSQGVIGELFF.

The chain carries TRBV10-1 and TRBJ2-3, with TRBD2 matching 10 bases. There are 15 residues in the CDR3. Germline CDR1 WNHNN, CDR2 SYGVQD (reference sequence). V gave up 6 bases and J gave up 1 base; unmatched junction bases: 4. CDR3 nucleotides: TGCGCCAGCAGCAGCGGGGGGGCCGGCACAGATACGCAGTATTTT. Translating it yields CASSSGGAGTDTQYF.

The CDR3 DNA reads as TGTGCCAGCAGCCGAACAGAGAACTATGGCTACACCTTC. Translated: CASSRTENYGYTF. The chain is built from TRBV14 and TRBJ1-2, with no clear D. The length of the CDR3 is 13 residues. V shed 4 bases and J shed 2 bases, with 8 bases lying between them. Germline V CDR1 and CDR2: SGHDN, FVKESK.